Below, 20 T cell receptor beta chains from the same sample are listed, as sequenced in a study of shared T cell receptors in the human thymus. The table came from immunoSEQ multiplex PCR; TCRdb's copy has only in-frame clones and leaves some out. The table includes hundreds of thousands of clones, roughly 88% detected once. The data also belong to a second study, concerning human thymus T cells.

The sequenced sample consisted of thymocytes. The receptors were gathered from a boy under two years old with a congenital heart defect.

The chain uses TRBV9 and TRBJ1-3; a weak D match, TRBD1 (6 bases). Germline lookup yields CDR1 SGDLS and CDR2 YYNGEE. The CDR3 loop spans 15 amino acids. The V end was cut by 3 bases, the J end by 2 bases, with 12 bases between. The CDR3 DNA sequence: TGTGCCAGCAGCGCCCGGGACAAAGCTGGAAACACCATATATTTT. It translates to CASSARDKAGNTIYF.

V usage is TRBV5-4 and J usage is TRBJ2-7; TRBD1 might be the D (6 bases). V was trimmed by 2 bases and J by 3 bases, leaving 30 bases between them. The V gene's germline CDR1 is SGHNT and CDR2 YYREEE (reference sequence). The length of the CDR3 is 20 residues. CDR3 nucleotides: TGTGCCAGCAGCTTAATCAGGGGAGAACGTGTAGCCCAGACCCACTACGAGCAGTACTTC. Its protein product is CASSLIRGERVAQTHYEQYF.

The V call is TRBV27, the J call TRBJ2-7; no definite D call. The CDR3 is made up of 14 amino acids. The V gene lost 6 bases and the J gene lost 3 bases, with 15 bases spanning the gap. CDR1 and CDR2 (germline): MNHEY, SMNVEV (reference sequence). As DNA, the CDR3 is TGTGCCAGCAGGAGGATTGCAGTTTACTACGAGCAGTACTTC. Amino acid sequence: CASRRIAVYYEQYF.

This chain uses TRBV27 with TRBJ2-5, with 8 bases matching TRBD1. CDR1 is MNHEY and CDR2 is SMNVEV in the germline V gene (reference sequence). The CDR3 loop spans 15 amino acids. V dropped 1 base and J dropped 5; count of bases not matched to a gene: 6. The CDR3 DNA sequence: TGTGCCAGCAGTTTATGGGCAGGGGGCCGGGAGACCCAGTACTTC. Translation gives CASSLWAGGRETQYF.

This clone was seen once. The chain recombines TRBV7-2 with TRBJ2-7; a possible D gene is TRBD1 (6 bases). There are 12 residues in the CDR3. The V gene's germline CDR1 is SGHTA and CDR2 FQGNSA. Trimming pared 2 bases from V and 6 bases from J, leaving 8 bases between. The CDR3 DNA reads as TGTGCCAGCAGCTTATACAGGGTCGAGCAGTACTTC. This gives the protein CASSLYRVEQYF.

The chain combines TRBV14 with TRBJ2-2; a possible D gene is TRBD1 (7 bases). The CDR3 consists of 17 residues. With 5 bases removed from V and 3 bases from J, the gap between germline ends came to 19 bases. Germline V gene data show CDR1 as SGHDN and CDR2 as FVKESK. CDR3 sequence reads: CASSLYQGGEDTGELFF. CDR3 DNA: TGTGCCAGCAGCTTATACCAGGGGGGTGAGGACACCGGGGAGCTGTTTTTT. Supplemented by reference TRBV14 and TRBJ2-2, the full variable domain reads EAGVTQFPSHSVIEKGQTVTLRCDPISGHDNLYWYRRVMGKEIKFLLHFVKESKQDESGMPNNRFLAERTGGTYSTLKVQPAELEDSGVYFCASSLYQGGEDTGELFFGEGSRLTVL.

As DNA, the CDR3 is TGTGCCAGCAGTAAGAGCTCCTACAATGAGCAGTTCTTC. Protein: CASSKSSYNEQFF. J is TRBJ2-1 and V is TRBV25-1; D is uncertain. CDR1 MGHDK and CDR2 SYGVNS come from the germline V gene. This CDR3 has 13 residues. Trimming removed 5 bases from V and 0 bases from J, with 5 bases in between. Complete variable domain (other parts from reference TRBV25-1 and TRBJ2-1): EADIYQTPRYLVIGTGKKITLECSQTMGHDKMYWYQQDPGMELHLIHYSYGVNSTEKGDLSSESTVSRIRTEHFPLTLESARPSHTSQYLCASSKSSYNEQFFGPGTRLTVL.

V and J are TRBV19 and TRBJ2-2, with 7 bases identical to TRBD2. Germline CDR1 LNHDA, CDR2 SQIVND (reference sequence). The V gene end was trimmed by 5 bases and the J gene end by 7 bases; junction bases not matched to a gene: 10. CDR3 length: 15 amino acids. The CDR3 DNA reads as TGTGCCAGTAGTGTGGGGGGAGGGGATGGCGGGGAGCTGTTTTTT. Its protein product is CASSVGGGDGGELFF.

This sequence joins TRBV11-2 and TRBJ1-3, with 7 bases that match TRBD1. V trimming: 1 base; J trimming: 0 bases; junction bases outside the gene matches: 9. Germline V gene data show CDR1 as SGHAT and CDR2 as FQNNGV. The CDR3 contains 18 residues. Written as DNA, the CDR3 is TGTGCCAGCAGCTTAGGGAGGGGACAGAAAGCCTCTGGAAACACCATATATTTT. It is translated as CASSLGRGQKASGNTIYF.

The DNA of the CDR3 is TGTGCCAGCAGCGAGCGAGGAGACGCGCACAATGAGCAGTTCTTC. It yields the protein CASSERGDAHNEQFF. J is TRBJ2-1 and V is TRBV14; the D is unclear. The V gene lost 5 bases and the J gene lost 5 bases, with 16 bases spanning the gap. The CDR3 is 15 residues long. Looked up from germline, CDR1 is SGHDN and CDR2 is FVKESK.

This chain uses TRBV2 with TRBJ1-1; D gene unclear. The CDR3 consists of 13 residues. V lost 0 bases, J lost 8 bases, and 10 bases lay in between. CDR1 and CDR2 from the germline V gene are SNHLY and FYNNEI. The CDR3 nucleotides read TGTGCCAGCAGTGAAGCGGGAGAATGGGAAGCTTTCTTT. Amino acid sequence: CASSEAGEWEAFF. The full variable domain, with the rest looked up from reference TRBV2 and TRBJ1-1, is EPEVTQTPSHQVTQMGQEVILRCVPISNHLYFYWYRQILGQKVEFLVSFYNNEISEKSEIFDDQFSVERPDGSNFTLKIRSTKLEDSAMYFCASSEAGEWEAFFGQGTRLTVV.

The genes are TRBV27 and TRBJ2-7; the match to TRBD2 covers 9 bases. V trimming: 3 bases; J trimming: 0 bases; junction bases outside the gene matches: 6. The CDR3 is made up of 16 amino acids. Germline loops: CDR1 MNHEY, CDR2 SMNVEV (reference sequence). The CDR3 DNA reads TGTGCCAGCAGTTTCCGGACTAGCGAGAGCTCCTACGAGCAGTACTTC. This gives the protein CASSFRTSESSYEQYF.

J is TRBJ2-7 and V is TRBV25-1; 8 nucleotides agree with TRBD2. CDR3 length: 17 amino acids. Germline CDR1 MGHDK, CDR2 SYGVNS. V lost 2 bases, J lost 3 bases, and 12 bases stayed unmatched. This CDR3 is CASSEPPGGGKVYEQYF. The DNA of the CDR3 is TGTGCCAGCAGTGAACCCCCCGGGGGGGGAAAGGTCTACGAGCAGTACTTC.

The V gene is TRBV28, the J gene TRBJ1-2, with 10 positions matching TRBD1. The CDR3 runs 18 residues. Trimming took 7 bases from V and 0 from J; bases not matched to a gene: 14. From germline, CDR1 is MDHEN and CDR2 SYDVKM. CDR3 sequence: CASTVPDRDRGANYGYTF. The CDR3, as DNA: TGTGCCAGCACCGTACCAGACCGGGACAGGGGAGCTAACTATGGCTACACCTTC.

The chain links TRBV7-2 to TRBJ1-4; D perhaps matches TRBD1 (5 bases). The CDR3 sequence is 14 residues long. The germline gives CDR1 SGHTA, CDR2 FQGNSA. V lost 2 bases to trimming and J lost 7 bases, with 11 bases between them. The CDR3 coding sequence is TGTGCCAGCAGCTTATTCCTGGGGGGTGAAAAACTGTTTTTT. Translation gives CASSLFLGGEKLFF.

V is TRBV7-9 and J is TRBJ1-4; TRBD1 is a possible D gene (5 bases). The CDR3 sequence is 14 residues long. Trimming removed 1 base from V and 4 bases from J, with 7 bases in between. Germline values: CDR1 SEHNR, CDR2 FQNEAQ (reference sequence). CDR3 sequence reads: CASSLGQHNEKLFF. In DNA, the CDR3 is TGTGCCAGCAGCTTAGGACAGCATAATGAAAAACTGTTTTTT. Full variable domain (rest looked up from reference TRBV7-9 and TRBJ1-4): DTGVSQNPRHKITKRGQNVTFRCDPISEHNRLYWYRQTLGQGPEFLTYFQNEAQLEKSRLLSDRFSAERPKGSFSTLEIQRTEQGDSAMYLCASSLGQHNEKLFFGSGTQLSVL.

CDR3 amino acids: CASSPRQTISNQPQHF. Written as DNA, the CDR3 is TGTGCCAGCAGTCCTCGACAGACCATTAGCAATCAGCCCCAGCATTTT. The chain joins TRBV27 to TRBJ1-5; the D gene is possibly TRBD1 (5 bases). Trimming shortened V by 5 bases and J by 0 bases, and 14 bases separated the two germline ends. Germline V gene data show CDR1 as MNHEY and CDR2 as SMNVEV (reference sequence). This CDR3 region has 16 residues.

The genes are TRBV12-5 and TRBJ1-2, with no clear D. CDR1 LGHNT and CDR2 FRNRAP come from the germline V gene. CDR3 size: 16 residues. V was shortened by 2 bases and J by 3 bases, with 16 bases between the two germline ends. The CDR3 loop reads CASGLTIGGPDYGYTF. The DNA for the CDR3 is TGTGCTAGTGGTTTGACCATAGGCGGCCCCGACTATGGCTACACCTTC.

The chain is built from TRBV4-1 and TRBJ2-1; 9 bases are a match to TRBD2. After removal of 4 bases from V and 6 bases from J, the junction contained 13 bases not matched to a gene. The CDR3 is 17 residues long. The germline CDR1 and CDR2 sequences are MGHRA and YSYEKL. The CDR3 here is CASSPNLTSGVTNEQFF. The CDR3 nucleotides read TGCGCCAGCAGCCCCAATTTGACTAGCGGAGTCACCAATGAGCAGTTCTTC.

This chain uses TRBV6-6 with TRBJ1-5, with D possibly matching TRBD1 (5 bases). Germline CDR1 and CDR2: MNHNY and SVGAGI (reference sequence). This CDR3 has 13 amino acids. V shed 2 bases and J shed 15 bases, with 17 bases lying between them. The CDR3 is CASSYPGDGPSHF. The CDR3 coding sequence is TGTGCCAGCAGTTACCCGGGGGACGGACCCTCGCATTTT.